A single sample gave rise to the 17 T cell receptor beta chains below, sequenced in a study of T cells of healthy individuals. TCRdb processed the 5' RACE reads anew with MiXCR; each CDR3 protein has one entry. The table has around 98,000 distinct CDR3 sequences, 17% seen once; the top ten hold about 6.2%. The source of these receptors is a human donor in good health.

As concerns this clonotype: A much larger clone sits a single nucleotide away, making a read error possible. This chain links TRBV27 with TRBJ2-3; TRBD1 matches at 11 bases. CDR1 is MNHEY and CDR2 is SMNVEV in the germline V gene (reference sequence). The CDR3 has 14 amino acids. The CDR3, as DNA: TGTGCCAGCAGTGCCGGGACAGGGGGTGGTACGCGGTATTTT. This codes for CASSAGTGGGTRYF.

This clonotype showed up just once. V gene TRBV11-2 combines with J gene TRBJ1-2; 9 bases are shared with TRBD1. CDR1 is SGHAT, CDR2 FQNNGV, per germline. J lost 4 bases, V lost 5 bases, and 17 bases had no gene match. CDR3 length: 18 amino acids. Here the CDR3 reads CASSPGPGTGIEGYGYTF. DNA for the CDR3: TGTGCCAGCAGCCCGGGGCCCGGGACAGGGATTGAGGGCTATGGCTACACCTTC.

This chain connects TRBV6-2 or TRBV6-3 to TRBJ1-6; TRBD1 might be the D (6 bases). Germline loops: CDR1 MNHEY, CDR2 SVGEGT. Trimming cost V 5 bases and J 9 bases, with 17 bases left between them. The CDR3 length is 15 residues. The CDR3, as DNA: TGTGCCAGCAGTGGACAGCTGGAGCTTACTTCACCCCTCCACTTT. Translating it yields CASSGQLELTSPLHF.

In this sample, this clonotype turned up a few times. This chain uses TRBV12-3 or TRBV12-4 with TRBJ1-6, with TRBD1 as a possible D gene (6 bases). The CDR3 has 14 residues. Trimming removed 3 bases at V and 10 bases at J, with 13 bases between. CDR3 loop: CASSLGAVTSPLHF. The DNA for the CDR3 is TGTGCCAGCAGTTTGGGGGCAGTGACATCACCCCTCCACTTT.

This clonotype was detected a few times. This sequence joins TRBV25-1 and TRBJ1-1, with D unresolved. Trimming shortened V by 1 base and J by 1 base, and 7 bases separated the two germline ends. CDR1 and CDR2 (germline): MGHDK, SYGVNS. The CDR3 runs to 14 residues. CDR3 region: CASSESGENTEAFF. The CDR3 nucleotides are TGTGCCAGCAGTGAATCGGGTGAGAACACTGAAGCTTTCTTT.

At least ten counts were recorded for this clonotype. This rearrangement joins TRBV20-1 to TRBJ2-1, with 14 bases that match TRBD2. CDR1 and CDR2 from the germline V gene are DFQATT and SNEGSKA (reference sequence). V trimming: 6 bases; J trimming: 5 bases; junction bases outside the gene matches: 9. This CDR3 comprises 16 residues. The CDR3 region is CSATGTSGSRNNEQFF. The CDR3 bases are TGCAGTGCCACAGGGACTAGCGGGAGTAGGAACAATGAGCAGTTCTTC.

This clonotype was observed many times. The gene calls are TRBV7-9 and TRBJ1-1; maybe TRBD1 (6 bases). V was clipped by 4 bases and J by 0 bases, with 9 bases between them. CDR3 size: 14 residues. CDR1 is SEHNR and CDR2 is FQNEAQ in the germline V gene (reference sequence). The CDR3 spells CASSWDTLNTEAFF. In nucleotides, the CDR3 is TGTGCCAGCAGCTGGGACACCCTGAACACTGAAGCTTTCTTT.

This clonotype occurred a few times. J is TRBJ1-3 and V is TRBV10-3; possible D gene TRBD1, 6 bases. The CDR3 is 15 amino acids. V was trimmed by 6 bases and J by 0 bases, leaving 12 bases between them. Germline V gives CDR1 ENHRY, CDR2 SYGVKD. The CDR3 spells CAIRADRSSGNTIYF. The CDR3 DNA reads TGTGCCATCAGAGCCGACAGGAGCTCTGGAAACACCATATATTTT.

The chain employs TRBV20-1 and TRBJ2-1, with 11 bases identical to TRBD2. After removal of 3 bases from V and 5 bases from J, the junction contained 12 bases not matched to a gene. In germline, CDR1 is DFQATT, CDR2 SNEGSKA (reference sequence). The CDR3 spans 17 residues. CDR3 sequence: CSASHRPGTSGNNEQFF. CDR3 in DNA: TGCAGTGCTAGCCACAGACCCGGGACTAGCGGAAACAATGAGCAGTTCTTC.

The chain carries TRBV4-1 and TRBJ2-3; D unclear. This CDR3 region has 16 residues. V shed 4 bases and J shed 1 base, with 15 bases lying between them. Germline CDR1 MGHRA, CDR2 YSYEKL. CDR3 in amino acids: CASSPAPLARTDTQYF. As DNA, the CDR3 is TGCGCCAGCAGCCCCGCGCCCCTTGCCCGCACAGATACGCAGTATTTT.

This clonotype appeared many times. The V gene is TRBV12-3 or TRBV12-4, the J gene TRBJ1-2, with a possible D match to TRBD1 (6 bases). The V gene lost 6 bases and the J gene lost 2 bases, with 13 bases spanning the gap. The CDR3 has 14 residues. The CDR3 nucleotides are TGTGCCAGCAGGGAGGGGGGCGAAAACTATGGCTACACCTTC. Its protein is CASREGGENYGYTF.

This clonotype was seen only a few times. In DNA, the CDR3 is TGCGCCAGCAGCCTCTCGGGACGAAGCACAGATACGCAGTATTTT. It specifies CASSLSGRSTDTQYF. The J gene is TRBJ2-3, the V gene TRBV4-1; tentatively, D is TRBD1 or TRBD2 (5 bases each). V was trimmed by 4 bases and J by 0 bases, leaving 11 bases between them. This CDR3 comprises 15 residues. Germline-derived CDR1 and CDR2 are MGHRA and YSYEKL.

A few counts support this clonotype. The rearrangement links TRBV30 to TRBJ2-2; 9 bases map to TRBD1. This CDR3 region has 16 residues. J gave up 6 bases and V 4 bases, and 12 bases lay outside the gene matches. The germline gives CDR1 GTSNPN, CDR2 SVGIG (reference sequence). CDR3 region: CAWKKQGAGVAGELFF. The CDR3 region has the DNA TGTGCCTGGAAAAAACAGGGGGCGGGAGTGGCCGGGGAGCTGTTTTTT.

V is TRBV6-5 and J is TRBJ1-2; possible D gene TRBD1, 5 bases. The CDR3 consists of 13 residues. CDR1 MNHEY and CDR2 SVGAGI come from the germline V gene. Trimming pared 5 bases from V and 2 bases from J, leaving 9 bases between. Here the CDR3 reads CASSRQGNYGYTF. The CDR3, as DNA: TGTGCCAGCAGTAGGCAGGGAAACTATGGCTACACCTTC.

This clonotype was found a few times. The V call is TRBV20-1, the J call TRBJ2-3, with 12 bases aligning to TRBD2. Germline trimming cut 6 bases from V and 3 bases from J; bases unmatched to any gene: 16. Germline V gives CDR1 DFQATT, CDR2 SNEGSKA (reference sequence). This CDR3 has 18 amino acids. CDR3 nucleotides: TGCAGTGCGAGCGGGGCTAGCGGGGGGGCAATCGGTACAGATACGCAGTATTTT. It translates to CSASGASGGAIGTDTQYF.

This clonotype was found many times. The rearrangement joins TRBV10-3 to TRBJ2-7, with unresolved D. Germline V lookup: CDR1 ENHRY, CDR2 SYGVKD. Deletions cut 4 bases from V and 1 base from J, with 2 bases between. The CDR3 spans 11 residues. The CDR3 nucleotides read TGTGCCATCAGTGCGTCCTACGAGCAGTACTTC. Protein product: CAISASYEQYF.

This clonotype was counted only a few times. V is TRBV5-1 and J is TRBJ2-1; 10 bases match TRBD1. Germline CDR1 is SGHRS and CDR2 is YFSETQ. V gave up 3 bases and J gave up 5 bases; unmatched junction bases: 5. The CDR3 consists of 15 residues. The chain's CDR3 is CASSSGQGLNNEQFF. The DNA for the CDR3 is TGCGCCAGCAGCTCGGGACAGGGGCTAAACAATGAGCAGTTCTTC.